A single TCR beta chain is shown here with its context. The antigen is not known. This record belongs to a study of CD8+ T cells in alopecia areata. General study findings and limits: Having just one nonresponder leaves the connection between baseline CD8+ expansion and response unresolved. Across lesional scalp, and particularly alopecia totalis/universalis, clonality surpassed that of normal scalp.

RNA was extracted and reverse transcribed into cDNA as the sequencing template. This table comes from immunoSEQ multiplex PCR, and its TCRdb copy is limited to in-frame clones, with some not included. The sample lists about 200,000 clones; 55% to 70% were seen once. Treatment specified: oral pan-JAK inhibitor, 5-10 mg twice daily. Specimen: CD4+ T cells sorted from blood, collected at week 24, from a patient treated with tofacitinib. The sequence came from a human donor with alopecia areata.

This CDR3 is CASSSNSGGTQYF. CDR3 in DNA: TGTGCCAGCAGCTCGAACTCGGGGGGGACCCAGTACTTC. The J gene is TRBJ2-5, the V gene TRBV7-9, with 7 bases fitting TRBD2. Germline V gene data show CDR1 as SEHNR and CDR2 as FQNEAQ (reference sequence). The ends lost 4 bases at V and 7 bases at J; junction bases unmatched: 6. The CDR3 is made up of 13 amino acids.